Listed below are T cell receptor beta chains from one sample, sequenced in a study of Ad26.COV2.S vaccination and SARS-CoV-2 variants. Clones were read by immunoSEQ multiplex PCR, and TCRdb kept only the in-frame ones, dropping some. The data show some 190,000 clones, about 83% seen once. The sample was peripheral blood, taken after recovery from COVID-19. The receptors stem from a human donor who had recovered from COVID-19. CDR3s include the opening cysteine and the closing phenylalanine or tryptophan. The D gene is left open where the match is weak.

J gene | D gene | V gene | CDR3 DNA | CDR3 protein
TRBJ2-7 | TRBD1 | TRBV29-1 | TGCAGCGCACTACAGGGGGCGGGCAACGAGCAGTACTTC | CSALQGAGNEQYF
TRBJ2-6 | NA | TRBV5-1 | TGCGCCAGCAGCTTGGAGGCGCTCTCTGGGGCCAACGTCCTGACTTTC | CASSLEALSGANVLTF
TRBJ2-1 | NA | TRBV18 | TGTGCCAGCTCACCCCCCTCGGACCGGGAGTTCTACAATGAGCAGTTCTTC | CASSPPSDREFYNEQFF
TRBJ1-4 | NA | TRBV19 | TGTGCCAGTTCCAGGCAGGGGCCTAATGAAAAACTGTTTTTT | CASSRQGPNEKLFF
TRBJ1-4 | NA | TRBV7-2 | TGTGCCAGCAGCCCACAGGGTAAAAGAGAAAAACTGTTTTTT | CASSPQGKREKLFF
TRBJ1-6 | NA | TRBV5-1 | TGCGCCTCCCGCGGGGGGGCCGATAATTCACCCCTCCACTTT | CASRGGADNSPLHF
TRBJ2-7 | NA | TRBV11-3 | TGTGCCAGCAGCTTAGACGGGGGTAGCTCCTACGAGCAGTACTTC | CASSLDGGSSYEQYF
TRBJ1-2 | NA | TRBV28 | TGTGCCATTCGACCCCGGGCCTTCTATGGCTACACCTTC | CAIRPRAFYGYTF
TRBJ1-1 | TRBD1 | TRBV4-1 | TGCGCCAGCAGCCATGGTCAGGGGGCTGGGAACACTGAAGCTTTCTTT | CASSHGQGAGNTEAFF
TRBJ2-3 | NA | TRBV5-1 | TGCGCCAGCAGCTTGTTCCGGGGCCGAGGGACAGATACGCAGTATTTT | CASSLFRGRGTDTQYF
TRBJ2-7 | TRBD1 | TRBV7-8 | TGTGCCAGCAGCCGGGACAGGGTCGACGAGCAGTACTTC | CASSRDRVDEQYF
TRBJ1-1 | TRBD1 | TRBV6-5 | TGTGCCAGCAGTTGGACAGGCCGGAACACTGAAGCTTTCTTT | CASSWTGRNTEAFF
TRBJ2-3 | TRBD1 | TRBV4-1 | TGCGCCAGCAGCCAGGGGGACAGGGGTGAGGGCACAGATACGCAGTATTTT | CASSQGDRGEGTDTQYF
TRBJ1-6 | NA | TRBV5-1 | TGCGCCAGCAGCTTGGGCAGAAATAATTCACCCCTCCACTTT | CASSLGRNNSPLHF
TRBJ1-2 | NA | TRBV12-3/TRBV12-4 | TGTGCCAGCACCGAGAGGGGGTCCTATGGCTACACCTTC | CASTERGSYGYTF
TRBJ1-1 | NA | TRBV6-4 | TGTGCCAGCAGTGATGGGAACCGCGGCACTGAAGCTTTCTTT | CASSDGNRGTEAFF
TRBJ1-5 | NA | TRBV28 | TGTGCCAGCAGTTCAGGGGTGGACCAGCCCCAGCATTTT | CASSSGVDQPQHF